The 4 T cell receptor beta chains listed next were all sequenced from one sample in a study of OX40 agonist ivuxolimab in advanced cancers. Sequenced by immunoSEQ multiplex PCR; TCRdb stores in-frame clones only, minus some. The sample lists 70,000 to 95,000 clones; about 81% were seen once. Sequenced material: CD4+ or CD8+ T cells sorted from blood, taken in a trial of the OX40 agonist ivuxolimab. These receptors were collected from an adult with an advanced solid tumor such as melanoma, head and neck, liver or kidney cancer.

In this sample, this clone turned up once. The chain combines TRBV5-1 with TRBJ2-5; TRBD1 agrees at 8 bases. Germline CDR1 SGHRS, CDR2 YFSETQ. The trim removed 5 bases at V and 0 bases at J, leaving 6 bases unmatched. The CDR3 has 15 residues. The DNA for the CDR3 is TGCGCCAGCAGACAGGGGACAGGCTACCAAGAGACCCAGTACTTC. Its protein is CASRQGTGYQETQYF.

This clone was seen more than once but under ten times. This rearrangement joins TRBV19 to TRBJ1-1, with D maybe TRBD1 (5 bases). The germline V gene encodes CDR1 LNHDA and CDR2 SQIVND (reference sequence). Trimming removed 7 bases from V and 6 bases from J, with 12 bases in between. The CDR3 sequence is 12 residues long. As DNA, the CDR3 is TGTGCCAGTACCTCAGGGTTCGCTGAAGCTTTCTTT. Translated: CASTSGFAEAFF.

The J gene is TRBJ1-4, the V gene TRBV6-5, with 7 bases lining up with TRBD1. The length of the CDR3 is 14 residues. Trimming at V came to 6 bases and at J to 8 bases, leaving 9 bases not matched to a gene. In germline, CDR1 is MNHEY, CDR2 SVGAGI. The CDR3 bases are TGTGCCAGCAGACTCGACAGGGTAGGGGAAAAACTGTTTTTT. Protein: CASRLDRVGEKLFF.

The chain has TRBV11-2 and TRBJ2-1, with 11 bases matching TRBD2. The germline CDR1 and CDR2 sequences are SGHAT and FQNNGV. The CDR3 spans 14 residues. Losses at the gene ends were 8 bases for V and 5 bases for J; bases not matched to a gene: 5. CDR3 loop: CASSGLAAHNEQFF. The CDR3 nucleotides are TGTGCCAGCTCGGGACTAGCGGCCCACAATGAGCAGTTCTTC. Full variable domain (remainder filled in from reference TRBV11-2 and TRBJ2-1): EAGVAQSPRYKIIEKRQSVAFWCNPISGHATLYWYQQILGQGPKLLIQFQNNGVVDDSQLPKDRFSAERLKGVDSTLKIQPAKLEDSAVYLCASSGLAAHNEQFFGPGTRLTVL.